Here is one T cell receptor beta chain with its context. The entry originates in a study of cytomegalovirus exposure and HLA in healthy donors. PCR was performed using 60 Vbeta and 13 Jbeta primers. This table comes from immunoSEQ multiplex PCR, and its TCRdb copy is limited to in-frame clones, with some not included. The data show fewer than 250,000 clones, 70% to 80% seen once. Germline lookup yields CDR1 SQVTM and CDR2 ANQGSEA. The V end lost 5 bases, the J end lost 4 bases, and 12 bases lay between the germline ends. CDR3 size: 13 residues. This chain joins TRBV29-1 and TRBJ1-5; D might be TRBD1 (6 bases). The sample taken for sequencing was PBMCs. This TCR came from a man in his forties or fifties in good health and CMV-seronegative. The CDR3 sequence is CSVSGGRNQPQHF. The CDR3 coding sequence is TGCAGCGTTAGCGGGGGCCGAAATCAGCCCCAGCATTTT.